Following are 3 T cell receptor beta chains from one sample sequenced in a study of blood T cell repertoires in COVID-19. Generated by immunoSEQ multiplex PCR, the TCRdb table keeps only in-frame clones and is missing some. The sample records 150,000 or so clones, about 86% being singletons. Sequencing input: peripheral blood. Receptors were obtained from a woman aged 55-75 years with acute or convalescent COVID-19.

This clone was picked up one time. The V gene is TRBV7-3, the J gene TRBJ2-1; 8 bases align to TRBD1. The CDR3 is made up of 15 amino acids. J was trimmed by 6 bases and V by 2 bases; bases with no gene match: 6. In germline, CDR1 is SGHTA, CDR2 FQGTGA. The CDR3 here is CASSLRDRSFNEQFF. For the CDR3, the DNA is TGTGCCAGCAGCTTACGGGACAGGAGTTTCAATGAGCAGTTCTTC.

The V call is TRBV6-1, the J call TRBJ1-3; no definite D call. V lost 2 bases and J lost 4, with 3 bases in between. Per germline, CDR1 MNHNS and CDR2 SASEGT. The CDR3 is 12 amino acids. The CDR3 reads CASSEQGNTIYF. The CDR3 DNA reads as TGTGCCAGCAGTGAACAGGGAAACACCATATATTTT.

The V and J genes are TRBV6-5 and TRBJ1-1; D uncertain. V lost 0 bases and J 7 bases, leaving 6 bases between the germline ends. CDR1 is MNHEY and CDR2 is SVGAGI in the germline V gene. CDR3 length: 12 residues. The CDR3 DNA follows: TGTGCCAGCAGTTACTCGGGCCGTGAAGCTTTCTTT. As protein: CASSYSGREAFF.